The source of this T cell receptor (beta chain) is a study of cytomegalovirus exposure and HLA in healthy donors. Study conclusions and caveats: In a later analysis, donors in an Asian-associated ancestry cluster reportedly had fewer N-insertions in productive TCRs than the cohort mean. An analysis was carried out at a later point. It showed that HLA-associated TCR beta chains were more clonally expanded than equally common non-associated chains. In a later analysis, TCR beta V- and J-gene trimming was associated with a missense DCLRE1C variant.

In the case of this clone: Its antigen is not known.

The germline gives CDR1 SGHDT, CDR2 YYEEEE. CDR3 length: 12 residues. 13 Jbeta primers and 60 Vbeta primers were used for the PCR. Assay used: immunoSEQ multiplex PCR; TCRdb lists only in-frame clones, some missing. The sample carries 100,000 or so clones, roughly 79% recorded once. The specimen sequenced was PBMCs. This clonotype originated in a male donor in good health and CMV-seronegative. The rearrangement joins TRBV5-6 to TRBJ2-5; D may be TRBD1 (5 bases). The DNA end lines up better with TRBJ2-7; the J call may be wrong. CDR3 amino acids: CASSPQGYEQYF. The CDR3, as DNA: TGTGCCAGCAGCCCCCAGGGTTACGAGCAGTACTTC.